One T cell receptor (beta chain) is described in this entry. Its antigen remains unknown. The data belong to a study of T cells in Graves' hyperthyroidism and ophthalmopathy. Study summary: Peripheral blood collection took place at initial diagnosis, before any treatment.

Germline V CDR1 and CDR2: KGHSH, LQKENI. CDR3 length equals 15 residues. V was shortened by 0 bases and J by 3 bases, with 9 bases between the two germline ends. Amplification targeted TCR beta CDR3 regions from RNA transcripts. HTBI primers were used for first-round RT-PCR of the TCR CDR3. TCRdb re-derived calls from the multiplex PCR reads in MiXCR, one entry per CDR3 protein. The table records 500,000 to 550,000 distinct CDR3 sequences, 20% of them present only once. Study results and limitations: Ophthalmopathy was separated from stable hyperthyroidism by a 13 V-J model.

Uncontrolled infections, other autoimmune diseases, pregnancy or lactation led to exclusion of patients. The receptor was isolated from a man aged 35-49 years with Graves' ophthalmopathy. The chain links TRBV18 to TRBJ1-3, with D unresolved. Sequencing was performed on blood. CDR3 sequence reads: CASSPPPQIGNTIYF. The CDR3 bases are TGTGCCAGCTCACCACCTCCGCAGATTGGAAACACCATATATTTT.